The 32 T cell receptor beta chains in this list originate from one sample, sequenced in a study of T-cell reconstitution after alpha-beta-depleted transplantation in children. TCRbeta library construction was performed incorporating unique molecular identifiers. From the PCR reads, TCRdb called clonotypes with MiXCR, one entry per CDR3 protein. The data hold about 540,000 distinct CDR3 sequences, with 15% to 20% observed a single time. The sequenced sample was PBMCs from the stem cell graft donor, obtained from the stem cell graft. The receptors originated from a human donor who donated a stem cell graft to a child with acute lymphoblastic leukemia.

The chain uses TRBV7-3 and TRBJ2-2; no firm D call. The CDR3 spans 15 residues. V lost 2 bases, J lost 4 bases, and 11 bases lay in between. Per germline, CDR1 SGHTA and CDR2 FQGTGA. The DNA for the CDR3 is TGTGCCAGCAGCTTAGACCCGTTTGGCACCGGGGAGCTGTTTTTT. Translation: CASSLDPFGTGELFF.

This clonotype was picked up a small number of times. The V and J genes are TRBV15 and TRBJ2-1; either TRBD1 or TRBD2 may fit D (6 bases each). Germline values: CDR1 LNHNV, CDR2 YYDKDF (reference sequence). This CDR3 is 16 amino acids long. Trimming shortened V by 3 bases and J by 9 bases, and 21 bases separated the two germline ends. The CDR3 coding sequence is TGTGCCACCAGCAGGGGCTCTCCGGGGGCCAGAGGTGAGCAGTTCTTC. Its protein is CATSRGSPGARGEQFF.

This clonotype was detected a few times. The chain couples TRBV29-1 to TRBJ1-1, with D hard to call. Trimming removed 4 bases at V and 4 bases at J, with 19 bases between. Germline V gene sequence: CDR1 SQVTM, CDR2 ANQGSEA. The CDR3 contains 15 residues. CDR3 bases: TGCAGCGTTGCGTCTATGGGGAGAAGAGGCACTGAAGCTTTCTTT. Protein: CSVASMGRRGTEAFF.

In its sample, this clonotype was seen a few times. This chain connects TRBV5-1 to TRBJ1-1; the D gene is possibly TRBD1 (5 bases). The CDR3 runs 12 residues. Trimming pared 0 bases from V and 11 bases from J, leaving 11 bases between. The V gene's germline CDR1 is SGHRS and CDR2 YFSETQ. CDR3: CASSLEGTLAFF. The CDR3 nucleotides are TGCGCCAGCAGCTTGGAGGGGACCCTGGCTTTCTTT. The whole variable domain, filled in from reference TRBV5-1 and TRBJ1-1, reads KAGVTQTPRYLIKTRGQQVTLSCSPISGHRSVSWYQQTPGQGLQFLFEYFSETQRNKGNFPGRFSGRQFSNSRSEMNVSTLELGDSALYLCASSLEGTLAFFGQGTRLTVV.

The gene calls are TRBV7-9 and TRBJ2-7; TRBD2 is a possible D gene (5 bases). Germline V lookup: CDR1 SEHNR, CDR2 FQNEAQ (reference sequence). With 0 bases removed from V and 3 bases from J, the gap between germline ends came to 9 bases. The CDR3 contains 14 residues. In DNA form, the CDR3 reads TGTGCCAGCAGCTTAGCAAGCGGCGTCTACGAGCAGTACTTC. It yields the protein CASSLASGVYEQYF.

The chain carries TRBV20-1 and TRBJ1-4; 11 nucleotides match TRBD1. Germline V gene lookup returns CDR1 DFQATT and CDR2 SNEGSKA (reference sequence). The ends lost 4 bases at V and 7 bases at J; junction bases unmatched: 8. The CDR3 has 15 residues. The DNA for the CDR3 is TGCAGTGCTACAGTTGGACAGGGGGCTTTTGAAAAACTGTTTTTT. Its protein is CSATVGQGAFEKLFF.

This clonotype was seen a few times. The V call is TRBV5-1, the J call TRBJ2-7, with 12 positions matching TRBD2. Unmatched junction bases numbered 14, after V lost 4 bases and J lost 0 bases. There are 19 residues in the CDR3. From germline, CDR1 is SGHRS and CDR2 YFSETQ. CDR3 nucleotide sequence: TGCGCCAGCAGCCAGTTGCCCCCCGGACTAGCGGGAAGCTCCTACGAGCAGTACTTC. This gives the protein CASSQLPPGLAGSSYEQYF.

The chain links TRBV5-1 to TRBJ2-1; 11 bases are a match to TRBD2. J was trimmed by 4 bases and V by 0 bases; bases with no gene match: 3. The CDR3 is made up of 16 amino acids. Germline CDR1 SGHRS, CDR2 YFSETQ. DNA of the CDR3: TGCGCCAGCAGCTTGGTACTAGCGGGAGTTTACAATGAGCAGTTCTTC. Protein sequence: CASSLVLAGVYNEQFF.

For the CDR3, the DNA is TGTGCCAGCTCGGTGAAGGGACAGGGAAATTCACCCCTCCACTTT. It translates to CASSVKGQGNSPLHF. The chain is built from TRBV18 and TRBJ1-6, with 9 positions matching TRBD1. This CDR3 spans 15 amino acids. J was trimmed by 7 bases and V by 6 bases; bases with no gene match: 7. CDR1 is KGHSH and CDR2 is LQKENI in the germline V gene.

This clonotype has just a few counts. This chain joins TRBV4-1 and TRBJ2-3; 8 nucleotides agree with TRBD2. Germline CDR1 and CDR2: MGHRA and YSYEKL. CDR3 length: 15 amino acids. V lost 4 bases, J lost 2 bases, and 5 bases stayed unmatched. CDR3 in DNA: TGCGCCAGCAGCCGACCGACTAGCGACACAGATACGCAGTATTTT. This gives the protein CASSRPTSDTDTQYF.

The gene calls are TRBV12-3 or TRBV12-4 and TRBJ1-1; tentatively, D is TRBD1 (5 bases). V gave up 7 bases and J gave up 9 bases, with 18 bases separating them. The CDR3 extends over 13 amino acids. For the CDR3, the DNA is TGTGCCAGCACCCTTTCGGGGGGGGTTAAAGCTTTCTTT. Translated: CASTLSGGVKAFF.

This clonotype has a handful of counts. V gene TRBV20-1 combines with J gene TRBJ1-1; D is unclear. CDR3 length: 11 residues. Germline CDR1 is DFQATT and CDR2 is SNEGSKA (reference sequence). Trimming pared 0 bases from V and 6 bases from J, leaving 5 bases between. CDR3 in amino acids: CSARDPAEAFF. The CDR3 nucleotides read TGCAGTGCTAGAGATCCCGCTGAAGCTTTCTTT.

The chain combines TRBV12-3 or TRBV12-4 with TRBJ2-7; D not certain. The CDR3 totals 12 residues. V gave up 1 base and J gave up 6 bases, with 7 bases separating them. The CDR3 protein is CASSLVVIEQYF. The CDR3 DNA follows: TGTGCCAGCAGTTTAGTAGTTATCGAGCAGTACTTC.

The V call is TRBV4-1, the J call TRBJ2-3; D remains ambiguous. V was pared by 0 bases and J by 13 bases, with 14 bases between. There are 13 residues in the CDR3. Germline V lookup: CDR1 MGHRA, CDR2 YSYEKL. CDR3 bases: TGCGCCAGCAGCCAAGATCAAGGCCTACATGAGTATTTT. It translates to CASSQDQGLHEYF.

The chain has TRBV15 and TRBJ2-2; TRBD2 matches at 12 bases. Unmatched junction bases numbered 3, after V lost 5 bases and J lost 5 bases. The CDR3 length is 15 residues. Germline loops: CDR1 LNHNV, CDR2 YYDKDF (reference sequence). CDR3 protein: CATSETSGSTGELFF. In DNA form, the CDR3 reads TGTGCCACCAGCGAGACTAGCGGGAGTACCGGGGAGCTGTTTTTT.

In its sample, this clonotype was seen once. The chain has TRBV20-1 and TRBJ2-1; tentatively, D is TRBD2 (6 bases). CDR1 and CDR2 from the germline V gene are DFQATT and SNEGSKA (reference sequence). With 2 bases removed from V and 0 bases from J, the gap between germline ends came to 14 bases. This CDR3 comprises 16 residues. The CDR3 spells CSARTVADFSYNEQFF. CDR3 DNA: TGCAGTGCTAGAACGGTAGCGGACTTCTCCTACAATGAGCAGTTCTTC.

This clonotype was counted only a few times. The J gene is TRBJ2-7, the V gene TRBV20-1, with 7 bases fitting TRBD2. Germline CDR1 DFQATT, CDR2 SNEGSKA (reference sequence). This CDR3 has 11 residues. In DNA form, the CDR3 reads TGCAGCTGGGGGGGCTCCTACGAGCAGTACTTC. Its protein is CSWGGSYEQYF.

This clonotype has more than one count but fewer than ten. CDR3: CASSVVSRGGTGELFF. The CDR3 nucleotides are TGTGCCAGCAGCGTAGTTTCCAGGGGAGGCACCGGGGAGCTGTTTTTT. The chain couples TRBV9 to TRBJ2-2; D possibly matches TRBD1 or TRBD2 (6 bases each). The germline gives CDR1 SGDLS, CDR2 YYNGEE. CDR3 length equals 16 residues. V lost 0 bases to trimming and J lost 4 bases, with 13 bases between them.

The rearrangement uses TRBV29-1 and TRBJ2-1; tentative D call: TRBD2 (5 bases). Germline V gene sequence: CDR1 SQVTM, CDR2 ANQGSEA. The CDR3 spans 18 residues. Trimming removed 4 bases at V and 3 bases at J, with 25 bases between. For the CDR3, the DNA is TGCAGCGTTGCAGATGTCGAGGGCGTCATCGCCTTCTACAATGAGCAGTTCTTC. Translated, it gives CSVADVEGVIAFYNEQFF.

This clonotype was detected ten times or more. This rearrangement joins TRBV5-1 to TRBJ2-7; 12 nucleotides align to TRBD2. CDR1 and CDR2 (germline): SGHRS, YFSETQ. The junction had 11 bases not matched to a gene; V was cut back by 5 bases and J by 5 bases. The CDR3 runs to 16 residues. For the CDR3, the DNA is TGCGCCAGCAGGGTCCTAGCGGGAGGGCCTGAGGACGAGCAGTACTTC. This gives the protein CASRVLAGGPEDEQYF. Combining the CDR3 with reference TRBV5-1 and TRBJ2-7 gives the whole variable domain KAGVTQTPRYLIKTRGQQVTLSCSPISGHRSVSWYQQTPGQGLQFLFEYFSETQRNKGNFPGRFSGRQFSNSRSEMNVSTLELGDSALYLCASRVLAGGPEDEQYFGPGTRLTVT.

The genes are TRBV5-1 and TRBJ2-1; 8 positions match TRBD2. CDR1 is SGHRS and CDR2 is YFSETQ in the germline V gene. The CDR3 is 15 amino acids. J lost 5 bases, V lost 0 bases, and 4 bases had no gene match. CDR3 protein: CASSLDSGVNNEQFF. In DNA form, the CDR3 reads TGCGCCAGCAGCTTGGATAGCGGGGTAAACAATGAGCAGTTCTTC.

The V gene is TRBV6-1, the J gene TRBJ1-3; 8 positions agree with TRBD1. The CDR3 extends over 16 amino acids. V was clipped by 6 bases and J by 4 bases; unmatched bases: 11. Per the germline V gene, CDR1 is MNHNS and CDR2 is SASEGT. The CDR3 DNA reads TGTGCCAGCAGAGCCAGGACAGGGTACCAAGGAAACACCATATATTTT. Translated: CASRARTGYQGNTIYF.

This clonotype was recorded a few times. CDR3 protein: CASSLPSLAGSKRQTQYF. The CDR3 nucleotides read TGTGCCAGCAGCTTGCCCTCGCTAGCGGGATCCAAAAGACAGACCCAGTACTTC. This sequence joins TRBV5-5 and TRBJ2-5; 9 nucleotides line up with TRBD2. Germline CDR1 reads SGHKS; CDR2 reads YYEKEE (reference sequence). The CDR3 runs to 18 residues. After removal of 1 base from V and 6 bases from J, the junction contained 16 bases not matched to a gene.

The CDR3 DNA reads as TGTGCCAGCAGCGTCACAGGGGGCGCCTCTGGCTACACCTTC. Its protein is CASSVTGGASGYTF. J is TRBJ1-2 and V is TRBV27; 9 nucleotides line up with TRBD1. With V trimmed by 6 bases and J by 7 bases, 9 bases remained unmatched. This CDR3 is built from 14 residues. Germline lookup yields CDR1 MNHEY and CDR2 SMNVEV (reference sequence).

The rearrangement links TRBV27 to TRBJ1-1; D is perhaps TRBD1 (6 bases). Germline loops: CDR1 MNHEY, CDR2 SMNVEV (reference sequence). The CDR3 totals 11 residues. Trimming took 8 bases from V and 5 from J, leaving 9 bases between them. The CDR3 region has the DNA TGTGCCAGCCAGGGGTGGACTGAAGCTTTCTTT. Protein product: CASQGWTEAFF.

The V and J genes are TRBV30 and TRBJ2-1, with TRBD2 as a possible D gene (5 bases). Germline V lookup: CDR1 GTSNPN, CDR2 SVGIG (reference sequence). The CDR3 is 12 amino acids. Between the trimmed V and J ends, which lost 5 bases and 9 bases, there was a span of 14 bases. The CDR3 sequence: CAWQALAGEQFF. DNA of the CDR3: TGTGCCTGGCAGGCGCTAGCTGGTGAGCAGTTCTTC.

This clonotype was found a few times. The CDR3 DNA reads TGTGCCAGCAGTTACCCCAGGGGGCTGGTCTACGAGCAGTACTTC. This translates into CASSYPRGLVYEQYF. The chain employs TRBV12-3 or TRBV12-4 and TRBJ2-7; 8 nucleotides match TRBD1. The V segment lost 4 bases and the J segment 3 bases; nucleotides outside the gene matches: 8. CDR3 size: 15 residues.

There are many counts of this clonotype. The CDR3 nucleotides read TGTGCCAGCAGTGAATATTTGGGAACCCAAGAGACCCAGTACTTC. Translated: CASSEYLGTQETQYF. This chain joins TRBV25-1 and TRBJ2-5; D is uncertain. Germline CDR1 MGHDK, CDR2 SYGVNS. With 0 bases removed from V and 1 base from J, the gap between germline ends came to 9 bases. This CDR3 spans 15 amino acids.

The rearrangement joins TRBV2 to TRBJ2-6, with a weak D call TRBD1 (5 bases). Germline V gene sequence: CDR1 SNHLY, CDR2 FYNNEI. The CDR3 runs 16 residues. V lost 1 base and J lost 2, with 9 bases in between. CDR3 in DNA: TGTGCCAGCAGTGAAGAAGGGGCCCCTGGGGCCAACGTCCTGACTTTC. Its translation is CASSEEGAPGANVLTF.

The table lists this clonotype with many counts. This chain joins TRBV3-1 and TRBJ2-1, with TRBD1 matching over 9 bases. V lost 7 bases to trimming and J lost 4 bases; unmatched junction nucleotides: 5. CDR3 length equals 14 residues. Germline assignment: CDR1 LGHDT and CDR2 YNNKEL (reference sequence). CDR3 protein: CASTPGQGYNEQFF. The CDR3 DNA reads TGTGCCAGCACACCGGGACAGGGATACAATGAGCAGTTCTTC.

The chain couples TRBV11-2 to TRBJ2-3; TRBD1 is a possible D gene (6 bases). Germline V gene data show CDR1 as SGHAT and CDR2 as FQNNGV. The CDR3 consists of 16 residues. V shed 5 bases and J shed 0 bases, with 15 bases lying between them. The CDR3 nucleotides are TGTGCCAGCAGCCCATGGGGGCGGACAAGCACAGATACGCAGTATTTT. Its translation: CASSPWGRTSTDTQYF.

The CDR3 loop is CASSLFDNSEQFF. CDR3 in DNA: TGTGCCAGCAGCTTATTCGATAATAGCGAGCAGTTCTTC. The chain couples TRBV7-9 to TRBJ2-1; D uncertain. V was clipped by 2 bases and J by 10 bases, with 12 bases between them. Germline CDR1 SEHNR, CDR2 FQNEAQ (reference sequence). The CDR3 spans 13 residues.